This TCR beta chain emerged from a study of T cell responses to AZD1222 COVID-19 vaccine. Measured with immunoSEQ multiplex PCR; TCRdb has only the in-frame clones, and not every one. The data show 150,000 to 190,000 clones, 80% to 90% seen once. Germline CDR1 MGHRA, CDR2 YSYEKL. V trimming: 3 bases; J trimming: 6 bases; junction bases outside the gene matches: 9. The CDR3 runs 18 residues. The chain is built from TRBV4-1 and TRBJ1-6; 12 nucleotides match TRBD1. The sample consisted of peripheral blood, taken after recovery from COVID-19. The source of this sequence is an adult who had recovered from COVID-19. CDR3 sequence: CASSQWDRGPLRNSPLHF. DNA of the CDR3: TGCGCCAGCAGCCAGTGGGACAGGGGGCCTCTTCGTAATTCACCCCTCCACTTT.